This is a list of T cell receptor beta chains from one sample in a study of OX40 agonist ivuxolimab in advanced cancers. TCRdb keeps only in-frame clones here, not all; method: immunoSEQ multiplex PCR. Found here are some 59,000 clones, approximately 79% of them singletons; the top ten hold more than 3.5%. Source: CD4+ or CD8+ T cells sorted from blood, taken in a trial of the OX40 agonist ivuxolimab. These receptors all stem from an adult with an advanced solid tumor such as melanoma, head and neck, liver or kidney cancer. Each CDR3 is given with its conserved first and last residue. A D gene is named only where the DNA matches it firmly. Clone size is given for some rows only: seen once, a few or many times, or a class if the clone is expanded.

D gene	J gene	clone size	V gene	CDR3 DNA	CDR3 protein
TRBD2	TRBJ2-3	.	TRBV28	TGTGCCAGCAGTTTATGGGAAGGGCGGGAGGACACAGATACGCAGTATTTT	CASSLWEGREDTDTQYF
.	TRBJ2-5	few	TRBV7-2	TGTGCCAGCAGTTCCTCCGAGACCCAGTACTTC	CASSSSETQYF
TRBD1	TRBJ1-5	.	TRBV6-1	TGTGCCAGCCTTACCGGGACAGGGTATCAGCCCCAGCATTTT	CASLTGTGYQPQHF
TRBD2	TRBJ2-7	.	TRBV7-2	TGTGCCAGCAGCCTAGGACTAGCGGGGGGTTTCTACGAGCAGTACTTC	CASSLGLAGGFYEQYF
.	TRBJ1-5	.	TRBV6-1	TGTGCCAGCAGTGCAGTGGTCAGATATAGCAATCAGCCCCAGCATTTT	CASSAVVRYSNQPQHF
TRBD1	TRBJ1-2	.	TRBV6-1	TGTGCCAGCAGGGACAGGGGATCTCGTGGCTACACCTTC	CASRDRGSRGYTF
TRBD1	TRBJ2-5	.	TRBV28	TGTGCCAGCAGTGGGACAGGGGCTGAAGGGACCCAGTACTTC	CASSGTGAEGTQYF
.	TRBJ1-6	.	TRBV6-1	TGTGCCAGCAGTGAATCACGGGAGTCACCCCTCCACTTT	CASSESRESPLHF
.	TRBJ2-5	.	TRBV29-1	TGCAGCGTTGAGTTGTTCGCATCCCGGACCCAGTACTTC	CSVELFASRTQYF
TRBD1	TRBJ1-2	few	TRBV10-1	TGCGCCAGCGGAGCGGACAGGGTCTATGGCTACACCTTC	CASGADRVYGYTF
TRBD1	TRBJ1-1	.	TRBV7-2	TGTGCCAGCAGCCGGCAGACAGGGGGAAACACTGAAGCTTTCTTT	CASSRQTGGNTEAFF
TRBD1	TRBJ2-7	once	TRBV11-2	TGTGCCAGCAGCCTCGACAGGGGGCCCATTGAGGAGCAGTACTTC	CASSLDRGPIEEQYF
.	TRBJ1-1	few	TRBV18	TGTGCCAGCTCGGGGGCGGTTGGCACTGAAGCTTTCTTT	CASSGAVGTEAFF
TRBD1	TRBJ2-1	.	TRBV19	TGTGCCAGTAGGCACAGGACAGGGGGAAATGAGCAGTTCTTC	CASRHRTGGNEQFF
.	TRBJ2-3	.	TRBV14	TGTGCCAGCAGCCAACCTCGGGGCGGGAGCACAGATACGCAGTATTTT	CASSQPRGGSTDTQYF
.	TRBJ1-1	.	TRBV18	TGTGCCAGCCGTCCCGTTGCAGGGCGACGGACTGAAGCTTTCTTT	CASRPVAGRRTEAFF
.	TRBJ1-1	.	TRBV6-6	TGTGCCAGCAAGGGTACCCAGGGAAGGAACACTGAAGCTTTCTTT	CASKGTQGRNTEAFF
.	TRBJ1-4	once	TRBV5-4	TGTGCCAGCACATCCCAACTGGGGAGTGCTAATGAAAAACTGTTTTTT	CASTSQLGSANEKLFF
.	TRBJ2-2	.	TRBV10-2	TGCGCCAGCAGTGAGCCAAGGGCTACTACAGGGTTGAACGGGGAGCTGTTTTTT	CASSEPRATTGLNGELFF
.	TRBJ1-1	medium-sized	TRBV2	TGTGCCAGCCTCAGATCGTTGAACACTGAAGCTTTCTTT	CASLRSLNTEAFF
.	TRBJ2-5	.	TRBV7-7	TGTGCCAGCAGCGCCTCCGAGACCCAGTACTTC	CASSASETQYF
.	TRBJ2-7	.	TRBV19	TGTGCCAGTAGTAGCCAAGCACAGGGCTACGAGCAGTACTTC	CASSSQAQGYEQYF
.	TRBJ1-4	.	TRBV4-2	TGTGCCAGCAGCCAAGAATCGGAAATGGGAGGTGAAAAACTGTTTTTT	CASSQESEMGGEKLFF
.	TRBJ1-5	.	TRBV7-9	TGTGCCAGCAGCTCAAACACAGGGAGGTCCCAGCATTTT	CASSSNTGRSQHF
.	TRBJ2-2	.	TRBV14	TGTGCCAGCAGCCAAGATCTACCGGGAACCGGGGAGCTGTTTTTT	CASSQDLPGTGELFF
TRBD2	TRBJ2-1	.	TRBV6-1	TGTGCCAGCAGTGGATCCTTTAGCGGGAGCGCCTCGAATGAGCAGTTCTTC	CASSGSFSGSASNEQFF
.	TRBJ2-3	.	TRBV7-2	TGTGCCAGCAGCCTTTATGAGACAGATACGCAGTATTTT	CASSLYETDTQYF
.	TRBJ1-2	.	TRBV6-1	TGTGCCAGCAGTGACTATCTGACAGAGCCTAATGGCTACACCTTC	CASSDYLTEPNGYTF
TRBD1	TRBJ2-7	.	TRBV7-8	TGTGCCAGCAGCGTAGGGACAGGGTTCTACGAGCAGTACTTC	CASSVGTGFYEQYF
TRBD1	TRBJ1-2	.	TRBV19	TGTGCCAGTAGTATCAAACCGGGACAGGGTCTTACCTATGGCTACACCTTC	CASSIKPGQGLTYGYTF
TRBD1	TRBJ1-2	.	TRBV28	TGTGCCAGCAGTTTAGGGGACAGACGATATGGCTACACCTTC	CASSLGDRRYGYTF
.	TRBJ2-7	.	TRBV7-3	TGTGCCAGCAGCTTTGTCTACGACGAGCAGTACTTC	CASSFVYDEQYF
TRBD1	TRBJ1-3	.	TRBV28	TGTGCCAGCAGGGGGACAGGCGGAAACACCATATATTTT	CASRGTGGNTIYF
TRBD2	TRBJ2-7	.	TRBV6-5	TGTGCCAGCAGTTACAGGGCGGGGGTTGGAGAGCAGCACTTC	CASSYRAGVGEQHF
TRBD1	TRBJ1-1	.	TRBV6-6	TGTGCCAGCAGTACCGGACAGGGGACGACTGAAGCTTTCTTT	CASSTGQGTTEAFF
.	TRBJ2-1	.	TRBV6-1	TGTGCCAGCAGAATACGGGGGGCCGACTACAATGAGCAGTTCTTC	CASRIRGADYNEQFF
TRBD1	TRBJ1-5	.	TRBV19	TGTGCCAGTAGCTCTGACAGGGTAAGCCAGCCCCAGCATTTT	CASSSDRVSQPQHF